This T cell receptor beta chain was recorded in a study of T cell responses to AZD1222 COVID-19 vaccine. Repertoires were generated with immunoSEQ multiplex PCR, while TCRdb's copy carries only in-frame clones and drops some. This table holds over 100,000 clones, less than 95% found once. V was pared by 5 bases and J by 7 bases, with 11 bases between. CDR1 is MNHEY, CDR2 SVGAGI, per germline. CDR3 size: 12 residues. In regard to this clone: What it binds is unknown.

Points from the study as a whole: Reportedly, nearly half the spike-specific TCRs target unmutated variant regions. Only 5 or 6 people who got AZD1222 tested seropositive at baseline. Following two doses of AZD1222, Spike-specific TCR breadth and depth rose.

V usage is TRBV6-5 and J usage is TRBJ1-2; possible D gene TRBD1, 6 bases. Sequences were derived from peripheral blood, sampled on day 0 of AZD1222 vaccination. This clonotype was obtained from an adult in good health. This CDR3 is CASSPGTSGYTF. The CDR3 DNA follows: TGTGCCAGCAGTCCCGGGACAAGTGGCTACACCTTC.